Below are 8 T cell receptor beta chains sequenced from a single sample in a study of PD-L1 blockade in urothelial cancer. This sample's time point: pretreatment peripheral blood. The protocol was immunoSEQ multiplex PCR, while the TCRdb copy is restricted to in-frame clones and leaves out a portion. The sample has 70,000 to 90,000 clones; roughly 84% are singletons. The starting material was PBMCs, obtained around atezolizumab (anti-PD-L1) treatment. Receptors originate from a man aged 55 to 70 with urothelial cancer.

The chain recombines TRBV19 with TRBJ1-2; maybe TRBD1 (6 bases). Trimming removed 7 bases at V and 7 bases at J, with 10 bases between. Germline-derived CDR1 and CDR2 are LNHDA and SQIVND (reference sequence). This CDR3 is 11 amino acids long. The CDR3 loop reads CASTTGFGYTF. CDR3 DNA: TGTGCCAGTACCACAGGGTTTGGCTACACCTTC.

In nucleotides, the CDR3 is TGTGCCAGCAGCTCAACTAGCGGGAGAGGCTACAATGAGCAGTTCTTC. Protein product: CASSSTSGRGYNEQFF. The V call is TRBV7-3, the J call TRBJ2-1; 11 bases agree with TRBD2. Trimming at V came to 4 bases and at J to 3 bases, leaving 5 bases not matched to a gene. The CDR3 length is 16 residues. The germline V gene has CDR1 SGHTA and CDR2 FQGTGA.

The chain links TRBV6-6 to TRBJ1-4; the D is unclear. The germline V and J ends were trimmed by 6 bases and 3 bases, with 8 bases remaining between them. This CDR3 has 13 amino acids. Germline assignment: CDR1 MNHNY and CDR2 SVGAGI (reference sequence). Here the CDR3 DNA reads TGTGCCAGCAGCATGAGTTCTAATGAAAAACTGTTTTTT. Amino acids: CASSMSSNEKLFF.

The V gene is TRBV30, the J gene TRBJ1-3; D remains unclear. The CDR3 runs 16 residues. The V gene's germline CDR1 is GTSNPN and CDR2 SVGIG (reference sequence). With 0 bases removed from V and 0 bases from J, the gap between germline ends came to 12 bases. The CDR3, as DNA: TGTGCCTGGAGTGTACCAGAGCGATACTCTGGAAACACCATATATTTT. As protein: CAWSVPERYSGNTIYF. Looking up the rest from reference TRBV30 and TRBJ1-3 gives the full variable domain: SQTIHQWPATLVQPVGSPLSLECTVEGTSNPNLYWYRQAAGRGLQLLFYSVGIGQISSEVPQNLSASRPQDRQFILSSKKLLLSDSGFYLCAWSVPERYSGNTIYFGEGSWLTVV.

The chain carries TRBV6-5 and TRBJ2-7; 8 nucleotides line up with TRBD1. V gave up 6 bases and J gave up 0 bases; unmatched junction bases: 7. The CDR3 is made up of 15 amino acids. The germline gives CDR1 MNHEY, CDR2 SVGAGI. The DNA of the CDR3 is TGTGCCAGCAGCGACGGACAGGGATCCTCCTACGAGCAGTACTTC. This encodes CASSDGQGSSYEQYF.

The rearrangement joins TRBV19 to TRBJ2-5, with 7 nucleotides matching TRBD1. The CDR3 spans 14 residues. Germline CDR1 LNHDA, CDR2 SQIVND (reference sequence). V shed 3 bases and J 5 bases; nucleotides not matched to a gene: 6. The DNA of the CDR3 is TGTGCCAGTAGTATCTCTAGGGGGCTGGAGACCCAGTACTTC. Encoded protein: CASSISRGLETQYF.

The V call is TRBV4-1, the J call TRBJ1-5; 7 nucleotides align to TRBD1. From germline, CDR1 is MGHRA and CDR2 YSYEKL. V gave up 4 bases and J gave up 4 bases; unmatched junction bases: 7. The CDR3 is 15 amino acids. The CDR3 coding sequence is TGCGCCAGCAGCCGAGGAGGGACAGCAAATCAGCCCCAGCATTTT. It codes for CASSRGGTANQPQHF.

The J gene is TRBJ2-1, the V gene TRBV11-3; D is uncertain. CDR1 and CDR2 (germline): SGHNT, YENEEA. V shed 1 base and J shed 0 bases, with 7 bases lying between them. The CDR3 is 15 amino acids. The CDR3 reads CASSLVPGSYNEQFF. The CDR3 DNA reads TGTGCCAGCAGCTTAGTACCAGGCTCCTACAATGAGCAGTTCTTC.